The 25 T cell receptor beta chains reported below all come from one sample, sequenced in a study of Tregs in tolerant kidney transplant recipients (dated by TCRdb to between 2018 and 2021). Read against the paper, the sample's time point label means: 6 months after combined kidney and bone marrow transplant. The transplants used related donors with nonmyeloablative bone marrow transplantation, and mixed chimerism in the human trials was transient. Receptors were amplified or captured by the immunoSEQ multiplex PCR assay. The source is immuneACCESS, and TCRdb retained only in-frame sequences with V and J called. Part of the clones is not carried over; for the studies checked, unresolved V genes explain less than half of this, and the remainder is unexplained. The sample table lists about 22,000 clones, roughly 80% of them with a count of one. About 25% of the sample goes to the ten largest clones.

The material was CD8+ T cells from blood (PBMCs), obtained 6 months after the transplant. These TCRs come from a human patient who received a combined kidney and bone marrow transplant. A transplant means some T cells may be of graft donor rather than patient origin.

This chain connects TRBV7-3 to TRBJ2-5, with D hard to call. With 2 bases removed from V and 0 bases from J, the gap between germline ends came to 10 bases. CDR1 and CDR2 (germline): SGHTA, FQGTGA. This CDR3 has 15 residues. CDR3 sequence reads: CASSLGGGNQETQYF. The CDR3 DNA follows: TGTGCCAGCAGCTTAGGCGGCGGCAACCAAGAGACCCAGTACTTC.

V and J are TRBV5-1 and TRBJ1-1; the D gene is possibly TRBD1 (6 bases). This CDR3 spans 14 amino acids. The V end was cut by 4 bases, the J end by 6 bases, with 16 bases between. Germline V gene data show CDR1 as SGHRS and CDR2 as YFSETQ. The CDR3 region has the DNA TGCGCCAGCAGCCCCGGCCCGGGACAATCTGAAGCTTTCTTT. It translates to CASSPGPGQSEAFF.

This chain connects TRBV7-6 to TRBJ1-1, with 9 bases lining up with TRBD1. Germline V CDR1 and CDR2: SGHVS, FNYEAQ. The length of the CDR3 is 17 residues. Trimming removed 6 bases from V and 3 bases from J; junction bases left unmatched: 14. CDR3 nucleotide sequence: TGTGCCAGCAGTCTGACAGGGGGAATAATATATGACACTGAAGCTTTCTTT. Translating it yields CASSLTGGIIYDTEAFF.

The gene calls are TRBV9 and TRBJ2-1; 12 bases fit TRBD2. Germline V gene sequence: CDR1 SGDLS, CDR2 YYNGEE. With 0 bases clipped from V and 6 bases from J, the junction kept 7 bases outside the gene matches. This CDR3 contains 17 residues. The CDR3 region has the DNA TGTGCCAGCAGCGTAGATTCTGGACTAGCGGGGTTCAATGAGCAGTTCTTC. Encoded protein: CASSVDSGLAGFNEQFF.

V is TRBV2 and J is TRBJ2-1; 7 bases map to TRBD1. The germline V gene encodes CDR1 SNHLY and CDR2 FYNNEI. The CDR3 spans 16 residues. J lost 3 bases, V lost 1 base, and 6 bases had no gene match. CDR3 residues: CASSEGTGPNYNEQFF. CDR3 in DNA: TGTGCCAGCAGTGAAGGGACAGGCCCCAACTACAATGAGCAGTTCTTC.

The V gene is TRBV4-1, the J gene TRBJ2-7, with D possibly matching TRBD2 (6 bases). Trimming took 4 bases from V and 3 from J, leaving 13 bases between them. The length of the CDR3 is 14 residues. Looked up from germline, CDR1 is MGHRA and CDR2 is YSYEKL. CDR3 in amino acids: CASSPAAGNYEQYF. In DNA form, the CDR3 reads TGCGCCAGCAGCCCAGCGGCGGGGAACTACGAGCAGTACTTC.

The genes are TRBV7-3 and TRBJ2-1; no clear D. V was cut by 2 bases and J by 0 bases, with 20 bases left in between. CDR1 SGHTA and CDR2 FQGTGA come from the germline V gene. This CDR3 is built from 19 residues. CDR3: CASSLLGAMGLFSYNEQFF. Written as DNA, the CDR3 is TGTGCCAGCAGCTTACTGGGCGCGATGGGCTTATTCTCCTACAATGAGCAGTTCTTC.

The genes are TRBV5-4 and TRBJ2-2; D is undetermined. Germline loops: CDR1 SGHNT, CDR2 YYREEE (reference sequence). Deletions cut 4 bases from V and 6 bases from J, with 7 bases between. The CDR3 is 12 amino acids. The CDR3 sequence is CASSPWPGELFF. CDR3 coding DNA: TGTGCCAGCAGCCCCTGGCCCGGGGAGCTGTTTTTT.

V and J are TRBV7-6 and TRBJ2-1; weak D call: TRBD1 (6 bases). Trimming shortened V by 1 base and J by 0 bases, and 16 bases separated the two germline ends. This CDR3 spans 18 amino acids. Per the germline V gene, CDR1 is SGHVS and CDR2 is FNYEAQ. The CDR3 DNA reads as TGTGCCAGCAGCTTAGACCCAGGGGCGTTAAGCTCCTACAATGAGCAGTTCTTC. Translating gives CASSLDPGALSSYNEQFF.

V and J are TRBV10-3 and TRBJ2-7, with D perhaps matching TRBD1 (7 bases). Germline V lookup: CDR1 ENHRY, CDR2 SYGVKD. With 4 bases removed from V and 3 bases from J, the gap between germline ends came to 13 bases. There are 14 residues in the CDR3. The CDR3 DNA is TGTGCCATCAGTGGGAGGGACAGTGGCTACGAGCAGTACTTC. This translates into CAISGRDSGYEQYF.

The J gene is TRBJ2-1, the V gene TRBV6-4, with 8 bases fitting TRBD1. The V gene's germline CDR1 is MRHNA and CDR2 SNTAGT. J lost 3 bases, V lost 6 bases, and 7 bases had no gene match. The CDR3 runs to 15 residues. This CDR3 reads CASSSGTGDYNEQFF. CDR3 nucleotides: TGTGCCAGCAGCTCCGGGACAGGAGACTACAATGAGCAGTTCTTC.

The rearrangement joins TRBV5-4 to TRBJ2-1, with D perhaps TRBD1 (5 bases). This CDR3 is 13 amino acids long. In germline, CDR1 is SGHNT, CDR2 YYREEE (reference sequence). V lost 4 bases and J lost 5, with 10 bases in between. CDR3: CASSDRIHNEQFF. Here the CDR3 DNA reads TGTGCCAGCAGCGACAGAATTCACAATGAGCAGTTCTTC.

There are a few counts of this clone. This chain links TRBV6-1 with TRBJ1-2; D gene ambiguous. The CDR3 runs 15 residues. V lost 2 bases, J lost 4 bases, and 14 bases lay in between. CDR1 and CDR2 from the germline V gene are MNHNS and SASEGT. Here the CDR3 reads CASSETSGRSYGYTF. The DNA for the CDR3 is TGTGCCAGCAGTGAAACCAGCGGCCGGAGCTATGGCTACACCTTC.

V and J are TRBV4-1 and TRBJ2-7; 8 nucleotides align to TRBD2. Trimming removed 1 base from V and 1 base from J; junction bases left unmatched: 0. Germline CDR1 reads MGHRA; CDR2 reads YSYEKL. The CDR3 has 14 residues. The CDR3 DNA reads as TGCGCCAGCAGCCAAGTAGCGGGGTCCTACGAGCAGTACTTC. Its protein product is CASSQVAGSYEQYF.

The chain uses TRBV19 and TRBJ2-3; 11 nucleotides line up with TRBD2. Germline CDR1 is LNHDA and CDR2 is SQIVND (reference sequence). This CDR3 region has 15 residues. The V segment lost 5 bases and the J segment 2 bases; nucleotides outside the gene matches: 3. CDR3 sequence (DNA): TGTGCCAGTAGTGGACTAGCGGGCCACACAGATACGCAGTATTTT. Translating it yields CASSGLAGHTDTQYF.

This CDR3 is CASSITAYGANVLTF. In DNA form, the CDR3 reads TGTGCCAGTAGTATTACAGCTTATGGGGCCAACGTCCTGACTTTC. The chain has TRBV19 and TRBJ2-6; no clear D gene. The CDR3 loop spans 15 amino acids. V was cut by 3 bases and J by 3 bases, with 9 bases left in between. Germline CDR1 and CDR2: LNHDA and SQIVND (reference sequence).

The chain combines TRBV30 with TRBJ1-3; 10 bases align to TRBD1. There are 14 residues in the CDR3. The V gene's germline CDR1 is GTSNPN and CDR2 SVGIG (reference sequence). J gave up 6 bases and V 1 base, and 3 bases lay outside the gene matches. CDR3 sequence: CAWSAGQGSNTIYF. DNA of the CDR3: TGTGCCTGGAGTGCGGGACAGGGGTCAAACACCATATATTTT.

This chain joins TRBV11-3 and TRBJ2-3, with 8 positions matching TRBD2. This CDR3 spans 16 amino acids. Looked up from germline, CDR1 is SGHNT and CDR2 is YENEEA. Losses at the gene ends were 5 bases for V and 3 bases for J; bases not matched to a gene: 10. This chain's CDR3 is CASSRDPTSGTDTQYF. CDR3 DNA: TGTGCCAGCAGCCGAGACCCCACTAGCGGAACAGATACGCAGTATTTT.

The chain is built from TRBV5-1 and TRBJ2-5; perhaps TRBD1 as D (7 bases). The CDR3 spans 13 residues. Germline V gene sequence: CDR1 SGHRS, CDR2 YFSETQ. V gave up 4 bases and J gave up 5 bases, with 12 bases separating them. The CDR3 sequence: CASSGPGGETQYF. CDR3 bases: TGCGCCAGCAGCGGCCCAGGGGGGGAGACCCAGTACTTC.

This chain joins TRBV15 and TRBJ1-5; a possible D gene is TRBD1 (6 bases). Trimming took off 1 base at V and 4 bases at J, with 11 bases between the two ends. The CDR3 covers 15 residues. Per the germline V gene, CDR1 is LNHNV and CDR2 is YYDKDF (reference sequence). The CDR3 here is CATSRVRQVNQPQHF. CDR3 coding DNA: TGTGCCACCAGCAGAGTTAGACAGGTAAATCAGCCCCAGCATTTT.

The V call is TRBV6-6, the J call TRBJ2-1, with 13 bases matching TRBD2. This CDR3 spans 15 amino acids. V shed 5 bases and J 8 bases; nucleotides not matched to a gene: 6. Germline V gives CDR1 MNHNY, CDR2 SVGAGI (reference sequence). The CDR3 nucleotides are TGTGCCAGCAGTACCGGACTAGCGGGAGCCGATGAGCAGTTCTTC. This sequence encodes CASSTGLAGADEQFF.

The chain carries TRBV5-1 and TRBJ1-3, with TRBD1 identical over 7 bases. This CDR3 is 15 amino acids long. Germline V lookup: CDR1 SGHRS, CDR2 YFSETQ. With 0 bases clipped from V and 0 bases from J, the junction kept 0 bases outside the gene matches. CDR3 residues: CASSLDRGSGNTIYF. Here the CDR3 DNA reads TGCGCCAGCAGCTTGGACAGGGGCTCTGGAAACACCATATATTTT.

V usage is TRBV19 and J usage is TRBJ1-2, with TRBD1 identical over 7 bases. V was clipped by 3 bases and J by 3 bases; unmatched bases: 4. The CDR3 is 14 amino acids. The germline gives CDR1 LNHDA, CDR2 SQIVND (reference sequence). The CDR3 protein is CASSMQGVYYGYTF. CDR3 coding DNA: TGTGCCAGTAGTATGCAGGGGGTATACTATGGCTACACCTTC.

As regards this clone: The junction departs from the called germline gene at one end, perhaps through a read error. The chain joins TRBV7-2 to TRBJ2-1, with a tentative D call TRBD2 (5 bases). Looked up from germline, CDR1 is SGHTA and CDR2 is FQGNSA. This CDR3 spans 15 amino acids. This chain's CDR3 is CASSLGVTSHNEQFF. DNA of the CDR3: TGTGCCAGCAGCCTCGGGGTGACCTCCCACAATGAGCAGTTCTTC.

The chain couples TRBV28 to TRBJ2-3, with TRBD2 identical over 8 bases. CDR3 length: 14 residues. The germline V gene encodes CDR1 MDHEN and CDR2 SYDVKM. The V gene end was trimmed by 9 bases and the J gene end by 4 bases; junction bases not matched to a gene: 9. The CDR3: CASRSAGVADTQYF. The CDR3 region has the DNA TGTGCCAGTCGATCAGCGGGGGTGGCAGATACGCAGTATTTT.